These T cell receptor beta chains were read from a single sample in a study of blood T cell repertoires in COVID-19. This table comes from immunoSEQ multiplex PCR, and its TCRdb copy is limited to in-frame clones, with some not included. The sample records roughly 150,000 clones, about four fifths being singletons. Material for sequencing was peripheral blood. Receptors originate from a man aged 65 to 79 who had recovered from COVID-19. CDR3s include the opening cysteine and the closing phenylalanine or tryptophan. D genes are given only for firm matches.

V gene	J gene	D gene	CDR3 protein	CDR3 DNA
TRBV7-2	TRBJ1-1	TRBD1	CASSSAGGSTEAFF	TGTGCCAGCAGCTCAGCAGGGGGAAGCACTGAAGCTTTCTTT
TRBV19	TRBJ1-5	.	CASNRGFYSNQPQHF	TGTGCCAGTAATCGAGGGTTCTATAGCAATCAGCCCCAGCATTTT
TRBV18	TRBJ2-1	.	CASSPAEYNEQFF	TGTGCCAGCTCACCAGCCGAGTACAATGAGCAGTTCTTC
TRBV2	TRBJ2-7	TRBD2	CASSRLAGEGEQYF	TGTGCCAGCAGTCGTCTAGCGGGAGAGGGCGAGCAGTACTTC
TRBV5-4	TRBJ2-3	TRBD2	CASSSASGASTDTQYF	TGTGCCAGCAGCTCCGCTAGCGGGGCTAGCACAGATACGCAGTATTTT
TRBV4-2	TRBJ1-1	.	CASSQERGNTEAFF	TGTGCCAGCAGCCAAGAGCGGGGGAACACTGAAGCTTTCTTT
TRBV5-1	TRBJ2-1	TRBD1	CASSLGQGTYNEQFF	TGCGCCAGCAGCTTGGGACAGGGGACCTACAATGAGCAGTTCTTC
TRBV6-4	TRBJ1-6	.	CASTTGTKSYNSPLHF	TGTGCCAGCACCACAGGGACTAAATCCTATAATTCACCCCTCCACTTT
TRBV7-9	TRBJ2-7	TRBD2	CASSSTSGEQYF	TGTGCCAGCAGCTCTACTAGCGGAGAGCAGTACTTC
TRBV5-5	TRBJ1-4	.	CASSRTWYEKLFF	TGTGCCAGCAGCAGGACTTGGTATGAAAAACTGTTTTTT
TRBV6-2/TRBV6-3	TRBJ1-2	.	CASSYTTYGYTF	TGTGCCAGCAGTTATACAACATATGGCTACACCTTC
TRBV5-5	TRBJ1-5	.	CASRPRQGNQPQHF	TGTGCCAGCAGACCGAGACAGGGCAATCAGCCCCAGCATTTT
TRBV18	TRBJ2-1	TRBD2	CASSGGSGGFSYNEQFF	TGTGCCAGCTCAGGCGGTAGCGGGGGATTCTCCTACAATGAGCAGTTCTTC
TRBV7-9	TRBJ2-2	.	CASSLPQANTGELFF	TGTGCCAGCAGCCTACCTCAGGCGAACACCGGGGAGCTGTTTTTT
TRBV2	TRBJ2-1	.	CATREPGVNEQFF	TGTGCCACCCGGGAGCCCGGGGTCAATGAGCAGTTCTTC
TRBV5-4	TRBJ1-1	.	CASSLGGAGEAFF	TGTGCCAGCAGCTTGGGGGGTGCAGGGGAGGCTTTCTTT
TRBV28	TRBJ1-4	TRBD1	CASSGQGVPNEKLFF	TGTGCCAGCAGTGGACAGGGGGTCCCTAATGAAAAACTGTTTTTT
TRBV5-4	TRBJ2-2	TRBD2	CASSNPTSGLNTGELFF	TGTGCCAGCAGCAACCCAACTAGCGGCCTGAACACCGGGGAGCTGTTTTTT
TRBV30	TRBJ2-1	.	CAWSGELLGQNYNEQFF	TGTGCCTGGAGTGGGGAATTGTTAGGACAGAACTACAATGAGCAGTTCTTC
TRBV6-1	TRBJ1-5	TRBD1	CASSESDRAQPQHF	TGTGCCAGCAGTGAGTCCGACAGGGCTCAGCCCCAGCATTTT